The following is a T cell receptor (beta chain) sequence with its context. The sample is drawn from a study of untreated major depressive disorder. The CDR3 covers 16 residues. Germline-derived CDR1 and CDR2 are MNHNS and SASEGT. Trimming took 4 bases from V and 1 from J, leaving 14 bases between them. Around 28 ml of peripheral blood was collected per donor. Here immunoSEQ multiplex PCR was the method, and the copy in TCRdb shows in-frame clones only, minus some. The data show just under 20,000 clones, around 85% seen once. The sequenced sample was CD4+ T cells from PBMCs. The rearrangement uses TRBV6-1 and TRBJ1-3; D is perhaps TRBD1 (5 bases). The clonotype originates from a woman in her twenties or thirties in good health. The CDR3: CASSGSQGRSGNTIYF. The CDR3 DNA reads TGTGCCAGCAGTGGGAGTCAGGGTCGATCTGGAAACACCATATATTTT.